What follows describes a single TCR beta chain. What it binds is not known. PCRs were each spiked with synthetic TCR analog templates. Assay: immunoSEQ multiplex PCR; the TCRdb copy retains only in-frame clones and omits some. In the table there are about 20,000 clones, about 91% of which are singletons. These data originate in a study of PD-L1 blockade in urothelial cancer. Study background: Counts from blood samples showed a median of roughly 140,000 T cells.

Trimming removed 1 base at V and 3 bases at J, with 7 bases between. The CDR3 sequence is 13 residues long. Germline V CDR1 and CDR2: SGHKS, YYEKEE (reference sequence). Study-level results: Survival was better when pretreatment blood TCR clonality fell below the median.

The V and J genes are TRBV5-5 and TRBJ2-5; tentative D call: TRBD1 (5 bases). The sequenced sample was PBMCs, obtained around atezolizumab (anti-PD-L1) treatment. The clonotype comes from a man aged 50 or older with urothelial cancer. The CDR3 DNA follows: TGTGCCAGCAGCTTGCCAGGGAAAGAGACCCAGTACTTC. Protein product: CASSLPGKETQYF.